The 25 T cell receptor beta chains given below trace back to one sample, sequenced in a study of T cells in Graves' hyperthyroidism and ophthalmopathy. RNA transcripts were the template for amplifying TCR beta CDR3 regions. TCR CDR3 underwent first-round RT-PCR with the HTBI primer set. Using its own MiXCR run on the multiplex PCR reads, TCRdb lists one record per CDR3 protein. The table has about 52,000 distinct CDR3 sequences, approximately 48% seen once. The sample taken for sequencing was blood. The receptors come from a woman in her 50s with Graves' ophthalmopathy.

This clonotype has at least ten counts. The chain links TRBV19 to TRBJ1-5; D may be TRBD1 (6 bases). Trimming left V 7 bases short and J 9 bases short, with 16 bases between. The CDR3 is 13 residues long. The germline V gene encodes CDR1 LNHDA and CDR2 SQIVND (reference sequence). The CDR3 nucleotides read TGTGCCAGTAAGCTACAGGGCGAAGGGCCCCAGCATTTT. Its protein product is CASKLQGEGPQHF.

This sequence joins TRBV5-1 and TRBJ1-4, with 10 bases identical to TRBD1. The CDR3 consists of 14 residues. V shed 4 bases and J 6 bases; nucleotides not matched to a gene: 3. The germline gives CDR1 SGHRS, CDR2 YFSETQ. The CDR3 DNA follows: TGCGCCAGCAGCCTAGACAGGGGGCATGAAAAACTGTTTTTT. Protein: CASSLDRGHEKLFF.

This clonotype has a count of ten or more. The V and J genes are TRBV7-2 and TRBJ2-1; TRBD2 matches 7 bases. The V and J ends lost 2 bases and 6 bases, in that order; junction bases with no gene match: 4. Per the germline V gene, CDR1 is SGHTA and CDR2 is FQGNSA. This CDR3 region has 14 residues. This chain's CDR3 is CASSLQRDFNEQFF. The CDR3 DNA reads TGTGCCAGCAGCTTACAGCGGGATTTCAATGAGCAGTTCTTC.

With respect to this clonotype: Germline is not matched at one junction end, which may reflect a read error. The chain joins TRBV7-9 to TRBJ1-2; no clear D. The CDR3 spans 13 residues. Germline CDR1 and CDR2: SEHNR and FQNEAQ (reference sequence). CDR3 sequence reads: CASSPSANHGYTF. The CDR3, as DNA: TGTGCCAGCAGCCCGTCAGCTAACCATGGCTACACCTTC.

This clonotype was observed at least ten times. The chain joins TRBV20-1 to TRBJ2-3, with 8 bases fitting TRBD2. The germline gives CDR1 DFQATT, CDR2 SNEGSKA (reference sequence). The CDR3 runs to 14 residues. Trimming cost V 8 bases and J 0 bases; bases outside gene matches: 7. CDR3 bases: TGCAGTCAAGGCGGGAGGATTAGCACAGATACGCAGTATTTT. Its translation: CSQGGRISTDTQYF.

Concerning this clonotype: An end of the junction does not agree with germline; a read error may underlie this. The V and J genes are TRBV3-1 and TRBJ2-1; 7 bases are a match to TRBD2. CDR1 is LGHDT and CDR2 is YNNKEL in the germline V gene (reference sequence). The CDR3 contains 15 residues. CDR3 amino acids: CAGSQGGGNYNEQFF. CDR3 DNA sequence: TGTGCCGGCAGCCAAGGCGGGGGAAACTACAATGAGCAGTTCTTC.

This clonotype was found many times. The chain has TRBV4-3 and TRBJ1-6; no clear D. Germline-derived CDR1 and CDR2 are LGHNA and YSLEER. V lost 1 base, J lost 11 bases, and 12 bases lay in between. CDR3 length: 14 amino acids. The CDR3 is CASSQAKNTAPLHF. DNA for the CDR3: TGCGCCAGCAGCCAAGCCAAAAATACAGCACCCCTCCACTTT.

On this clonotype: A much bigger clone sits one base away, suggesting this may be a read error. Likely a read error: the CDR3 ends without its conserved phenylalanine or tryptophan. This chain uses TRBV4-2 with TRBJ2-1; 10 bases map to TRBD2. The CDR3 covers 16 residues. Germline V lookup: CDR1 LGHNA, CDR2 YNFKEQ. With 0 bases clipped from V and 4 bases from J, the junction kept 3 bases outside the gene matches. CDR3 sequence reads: CASSQDLAGVYNEQFC. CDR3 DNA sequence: TGTGCCAGCAGCCAAGATCTAGCGGGAGTTTACAATGAGCAGTTCTGC.

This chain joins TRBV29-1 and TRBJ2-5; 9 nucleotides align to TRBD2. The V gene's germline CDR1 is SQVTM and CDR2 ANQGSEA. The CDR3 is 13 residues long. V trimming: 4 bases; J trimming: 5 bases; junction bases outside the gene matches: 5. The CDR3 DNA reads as TGCAGCGTTGTGACTAGCGGCGGGGAGACCCAGTACTTC. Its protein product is CSVVTSGGETQYF.

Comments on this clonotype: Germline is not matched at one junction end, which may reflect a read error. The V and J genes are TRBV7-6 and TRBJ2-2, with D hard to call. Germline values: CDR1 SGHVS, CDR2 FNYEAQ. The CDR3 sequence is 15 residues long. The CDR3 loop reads CACSLGHFNTGELFF. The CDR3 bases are TGTGCCTGCAGCTTAGGGCACTTTAACACCGGGGAGCTGTTTTTT.

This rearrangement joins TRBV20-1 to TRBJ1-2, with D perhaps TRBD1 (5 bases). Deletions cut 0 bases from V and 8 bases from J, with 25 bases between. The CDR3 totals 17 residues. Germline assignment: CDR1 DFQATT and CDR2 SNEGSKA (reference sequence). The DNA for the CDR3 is TGCAGTGCTAGAGATCCCGGCGGGGATGGGGCGGGAGACGGCTACACCTTC. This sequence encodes CSARDPGGDGAGDGYTF.

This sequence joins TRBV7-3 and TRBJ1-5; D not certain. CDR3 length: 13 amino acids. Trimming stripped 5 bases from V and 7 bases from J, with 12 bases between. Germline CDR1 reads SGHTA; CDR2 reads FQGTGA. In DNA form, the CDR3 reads TGTGCCAGCAGCCTGTCACCCTCCCAGCCCCAGCATTTT. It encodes CASSLSPSQPQHF.

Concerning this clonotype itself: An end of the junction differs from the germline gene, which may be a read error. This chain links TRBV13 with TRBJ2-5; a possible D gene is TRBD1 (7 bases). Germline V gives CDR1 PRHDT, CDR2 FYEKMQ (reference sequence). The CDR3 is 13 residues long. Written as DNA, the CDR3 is TGTGCCAGCAGCAACAGGGGAGGAGAGGCCCAGTACTTC. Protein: CASSNRGGEAQYF. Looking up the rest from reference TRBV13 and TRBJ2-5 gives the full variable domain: AAGVIQSPRHLIKEKRETATLKCYPIPRHDTVYWYQQGPGQDPQFLISFYEKMQSDKGSIPDRFSAQQFSDYHSELNMSSLELGDSALYFCASSNRGGEAQYFGPGTRLLVL.

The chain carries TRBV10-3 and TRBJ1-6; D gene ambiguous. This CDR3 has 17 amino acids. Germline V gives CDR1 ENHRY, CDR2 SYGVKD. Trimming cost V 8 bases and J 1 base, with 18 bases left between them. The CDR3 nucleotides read TGTGCCATCCGTAGCGGGAGGGAAAGGTCCTATAATTCACCCCTCCACTTT. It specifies CAIRSGRERSYNSPLHF.

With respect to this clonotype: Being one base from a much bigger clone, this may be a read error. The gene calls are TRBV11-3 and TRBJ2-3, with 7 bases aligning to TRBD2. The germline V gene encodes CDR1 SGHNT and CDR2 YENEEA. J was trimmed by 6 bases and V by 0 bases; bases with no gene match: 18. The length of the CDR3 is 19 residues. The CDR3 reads CASSLDATSRYGGTDTQYF. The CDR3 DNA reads TGTGCCAGCAGCTTAGATGCGACTAGCAGGTATGGGGGTACGGATACGCAGTATTTT.

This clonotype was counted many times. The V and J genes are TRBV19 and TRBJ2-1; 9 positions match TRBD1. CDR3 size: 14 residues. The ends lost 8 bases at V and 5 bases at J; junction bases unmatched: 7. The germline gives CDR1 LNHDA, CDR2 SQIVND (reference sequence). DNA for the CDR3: TGTGCCAGTTTGGACAGGGGACTCGACAATGAGCAGTTCTTC. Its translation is CASLDRGLDNEQFF.

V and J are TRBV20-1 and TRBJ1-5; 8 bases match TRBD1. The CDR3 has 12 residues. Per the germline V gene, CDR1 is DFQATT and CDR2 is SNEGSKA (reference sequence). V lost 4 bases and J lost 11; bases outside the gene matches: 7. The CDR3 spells CSATGGGETQHF. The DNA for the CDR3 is TGCAGTGCTACAGGGGGCGGAGAGACCCAGCATTTT.

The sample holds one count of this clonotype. CDR3 residues: CAWKRLAGFYNEQFF. In DNA, the CDR3 is TGTGCCTGGAAACGGCTAGCGGGGTTCTACAATGAGCAGTTCTTC. V gene TRBV30 combines with J gene TRBJ2-1, with 9 bases fitting TRBD2. This CDR3 has 15 residues. CDR1 GTSNPN and CDR2 SVGIG come from the germline V gene (reference sequence). J lost 3 bases, V lost 4 bases, and 7 bases had no gene match.

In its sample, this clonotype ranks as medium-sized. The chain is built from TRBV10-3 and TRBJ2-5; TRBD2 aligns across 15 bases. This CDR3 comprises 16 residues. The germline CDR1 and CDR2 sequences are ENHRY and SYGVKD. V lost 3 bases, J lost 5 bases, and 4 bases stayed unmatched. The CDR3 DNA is TGTGCCATCAGTGACCCCGGGACTAGCGGGAGGGAGACCCAGTACTTC. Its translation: CAISDPGTSGRETQYF.

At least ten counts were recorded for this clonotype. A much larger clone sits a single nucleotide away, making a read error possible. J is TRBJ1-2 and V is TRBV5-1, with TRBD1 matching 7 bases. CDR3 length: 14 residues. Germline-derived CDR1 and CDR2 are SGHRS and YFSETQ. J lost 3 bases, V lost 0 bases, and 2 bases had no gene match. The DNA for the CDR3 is TGCGCCAGCAGCTTGGGTACAGGGGACTATGGCTACACCTTC. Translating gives CASSLGTGDYGYTF.

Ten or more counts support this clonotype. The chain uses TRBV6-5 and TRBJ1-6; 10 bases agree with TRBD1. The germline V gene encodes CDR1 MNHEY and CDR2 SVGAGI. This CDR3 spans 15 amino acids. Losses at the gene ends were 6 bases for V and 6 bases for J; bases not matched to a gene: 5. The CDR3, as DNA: TGTGCCAGCAGCCTGGACAGGGGGACTAATTCACCCCTCCACTTT. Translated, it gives CASSLDRGTNSPLHF.

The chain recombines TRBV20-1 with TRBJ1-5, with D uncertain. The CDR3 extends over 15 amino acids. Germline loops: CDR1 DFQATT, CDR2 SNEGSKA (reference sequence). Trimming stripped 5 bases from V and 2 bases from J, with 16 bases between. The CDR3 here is CSASGISGGNQPQHF. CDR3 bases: TGCAGTGCTTCAGGAATTAGCGGTGGCAATCAGCCCCAGCATTTT.

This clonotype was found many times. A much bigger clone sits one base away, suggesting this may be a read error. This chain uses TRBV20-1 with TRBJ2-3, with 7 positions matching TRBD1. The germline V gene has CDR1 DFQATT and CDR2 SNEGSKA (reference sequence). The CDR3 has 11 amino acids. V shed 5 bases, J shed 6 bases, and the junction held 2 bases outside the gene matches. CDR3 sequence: CSAGRGDTQYF. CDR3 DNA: TGCAGTGCTGGCAGGGGGGATACGCAGTATTTT.

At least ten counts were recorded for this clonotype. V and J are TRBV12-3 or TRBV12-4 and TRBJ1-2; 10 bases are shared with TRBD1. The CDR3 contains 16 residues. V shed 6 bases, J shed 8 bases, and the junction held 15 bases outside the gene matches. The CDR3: CASSGQGGFDSRGYTF. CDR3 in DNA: TGTGCCAGCAGCGGACAGGGGGGATTCGATTCGCGGGGCTACACCTTC.

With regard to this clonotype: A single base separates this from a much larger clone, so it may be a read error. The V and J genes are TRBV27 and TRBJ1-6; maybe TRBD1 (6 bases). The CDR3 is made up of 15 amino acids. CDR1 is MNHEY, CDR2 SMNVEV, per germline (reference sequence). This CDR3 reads CVSGFRDTTVSALHF. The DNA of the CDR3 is TGTGTCAGCGGATTCCGGGACACCACCGTTTCGGCCCTCCACTTT.